The 20 T cell receptor beta chains in this list originate from one sample, sequenced in a study of blood T cells in healthy people across ages. Primers used in a second PCR of roughly 7 to 11 cycles were a sample-barcoded 5' primer and a J-beta primer mix. TCRdb analysed the 5' RACE reads with MiXCR anew, one entry per CDR3 protein. The sample holds 1.5 million to 2 million distinct CDR3 sequences, more than 35% seen once. Material: blood. The receptors here all came from a human donor in good health.

The gene calls are TRBV12-3 or TRBV12-4 and TRBJ1-5, with 9 bases aligning to TRBD1. Trimming removed 4 bases from V and 6 bases from J; junction bases left unmatched: 7. The CDR3 is made up of 15 amino acids. CDR3 bases: TGTGCCAGCAGTTCCTATACAGGGGGCGTTCAGCCCCAGCATTTT. This codes for CASSSYTGGVQPQHF.

Only a few counts were recorded for this clonotype. The V call is TRBV5-1, the J call TRBJ2-7; tentatively, D is TRBD1 (5 bases). V was shortened by 5 bases and J by 3 bases, with 9 bases between the two germline ends. The CDR3 has 12 amino acids. Germline CDR1 SGHRS, CDR2 YFSETQ. The CDR3 coding sequence is TGCGCCAGCAGATTCGACAGCTACGAGCAGTACTTC. Amino acid sequence: CASRFDSYEQYF.

This clonotype turned up a few times. This rearrangement joins TRBV7-2 to TRBJ2-7; 9 positions match TRBD2. The CDR3 is 16 amino acids. Per the germline V gene, CDR1 is SGHTA and CDR2 is FQGNSA. The V and J ends lost 2 bases and 2 bases, in that order; junction bases with no gene match: 7. CDR3 sequence (DNA): TGTGCCAGCAGCTTAAGAAGCGGGGGGCCCACCTACGAGCAGTACTTC. Translation: CASSLRSGGPTYEQYF.

The sample holds a few counts of this clonotype. This chain uses TRBV7-6 with TRBJ2-1; 11 bases match TRBD2. Germline V CDR1 and CDR2: SGHVS, FNYEAQ. This CDR3 is built from 15 residues. V shed 5 bases, J shed 6 bases, and the junction held 6 bases outside the gene matches. Here the CDR3 DNA reads TGTGCCAGCAGCCAACTAGCGGGGGCCGTCAATGAGCAGTTCTTC. Its translation: CASSQLAGAVNEQFF.

This clonotype was seen a single time. At one end the junction does not follow the germline gene, possibly because of a read error. This rearrangement joins TRBV13 to TRBJ1-1, with D unclear. The germline V gene encodes CDR1 PRHDT and CDR2 FYEKMQ (reference sequence). The CDR3 sequence is 14 residues long. CDR3 nucleotides: TGTGCCGGCAGCGTGCAGACGGTGAACACTGAAGCTTTCTTT. This translates into CAGSVQTVNTEAFF.

V is TRBV10-3 and J is TRBJ1-1; D may be TRBD1 (6 bases). Germline V gene sequence: CDR1 ENHRY, CDR2 SYGVKD. The V and J ends lost 2 bases and 6 bases respectively, with 16 bases between them. The CDR3 loop spans 15 amino acids. This CDR3 reads CAISEDGKGGAEAFF. The CDR3 DNA follows: TGTGCCATCAGTGAGGACGGGAAGGGGGGGGCTGAAGCTTTCTTT.

The chain has TRBV9 and TRBJ2-7; either TRBD1 or TRBD2 may fit D (5 bases each). The CDR3 runs 15 residues. Germline V gives CDR1 SGDLS, CDR2 YYNGEE. Between the trimmed V and J ends, which lost 4 bases and 3 bases, there was a span of 17 bases. The CDR3 is CASSPGAEANYEQYF. In DNA form, the CDR3 reads TGTGCCAGCAGCCCCGGGGCTGAGGCAAACTACGAGCAGTACTTC.

The rearrangement links TRBV12-3 or TRBV12-4 to TRBJ1-2, with D unresolved. Trimming pared 8 bases from V and 2 bases from J, leaving 15 bases between. CDR3 length: 14 amino acids. The CDR3 sequence is CASRRSGGNYGYTF. The CDR3 DNA follows: TGTGCCAGCCGACGTTCCGGAGGGAACTATGGCTACACCTTC.

The chain couples TRBV7-2 to TRBJ2-7; tentative D call: TRBD1 (6 bases). The V and J ends lost 5 bases and 6 bases respectively, with 14 bases between them. Germline V lookup: CDR1 SGHTA, CDR2 FQGNSA. This CDR3 contains 13 residues. This CDR3 is CASSPQGLFEQYF. CDR3 coding DNA: TGTGCCAGCAGCCCTCAGGGGCTCTTCGAGCAGTACTTC.

This chain joins TRBV7-2 and TRBJ2-7; TRBD2 matches at 15 bases. The CDR3 is made up of 16 amino acids. Germline V lookup: CDR1 SGHTA, CDR2 FQGNSA. The V and J ends lost 5 bases and 7 bases, in that order; junction bases with no gene match: 9. The CDR3 reads CASSRTGLAGGYEQYF. Written as DNA, the CDR3 is TGTGCCAGCAGCAGAACGGGACTAGCGGGGGGTTATGAGCAGTACTTC. The full variable domain, its missing parts supplied by reference TRBV7-2 and TRBJ2-7, is GAGVSQSPSNKVTEKGKDVELRCDPISGHTALYWYRQSLGQGLEFLIYFQGNSAPDKSGLPSDRFSAERTGGSVSTLTIQRTQQEDSAVYLCASSRTGLAGGYEQYFGPGTRLTVT.

The V and J genes are TRBV5-1 and TRBJ2-7; TRBD2 matches 7 bases. V dropped 6 bases and J dropped 5; count of bases not matched to a gene: 11. The CDR3 runs to 14 residues. Germline V CDR1 and CDR2: SGHRS, YFSETQ. DNA for the CDR3: TGCGCCAGCACCGAGACTAGCCCTAAGGACGAGCAGTACTTC. Amino acid sequence: CASTETSPKDEQYF. Complete variable domain (other parts from reference TRBV5-1 and TRBJ2-7): KAGVTQTPRYLIKTRGQQVTLSCSPISGHRSVSWYQQTPGQGLQFLFEYFSETQRNKGNFPGRFSGRQFSNSRSEMNVSTLELGDSALYLCASTETSPKDEQYFGPGTRLTVT.

The rearrangement joins TRBV4-1 to TRBJ1-5, with D uncertain. CDR3 size: 14 residues. With 1 base removed from V and 7 bases from J, the gap between germline ends came to 11 bases. The germline gives CDR1 MGHRA, CDR2 YSYEKL. This chain's CDR3 is CASSQGEIGQPQHF. CDR3 in DNA: TGCGCCAGCAGCCAAGGGGAAATCGGCCAGCCCCAGCATTTT.

The CDR3 loop is CASSFGGRGYGELFF. CDR3 in DNA: TGTGCCAGCAGCTTTGGGGGGCGCGGATACGGGGAGCTGTTTTTT. This chain uses TRBV5-4 with TRBJ2-2; the D gene could be TRBD1 or TRBD2 (6 bases each). The V and J ends lost 2 bases and 7 bases respectively, with 15 bases between them. The CDR3 is 15 residues long. CDR1 SGHNT and CDR2 YYREEE come from the germline V gene (reference sequence). Filled out from reference TRBV5-4 and TRBJ2-2, the complete variable domain reads ETGVTQSPTHLIKTRGQQVTLRCSSQSGHNTVSWYQQALGQGPQFIFQYYREEENGRGNFPPRFSGLQFPNYSSELNVNALELDDSALYLCASSFGGRGYGELFFGEGSRLTVL.

This sequence joins TRBV9 and TRBJ2-3, with D uncertain. The V gene's germline CDR1 is SGDLS and CDR2 YYNGEE. V lost 0 bases, J lost 5 bases, and 7 bases lay in between. This CDR3 has 13 amino acids. The CDR3 loop reads CASSVGHGDTQYF. The DNA of the CDR3 is TGTGCCAGCAGCGTAGGTCATGGAGATACGCAGTATTTT.

The CDR3: CASSQAGVQMEYEQYF. CDR3 DNA: TGCGCCAGCAGCCAAGCGGGGGTGCAGATGGAATACGAGCAGTACTTC. The rearrangement joins TRBV5-1 to TRBJ2-5; 8 nucleotides line up with TRBD2. Gene TRBJ2-7 matches the end of the DNA better, so the J call may be wrong. The CDR3 has 16 amino acids. Germline CDR1 reads SGHRS; CDR2 reads YFSETQ.

This clonotype showed up just a few times. The chain couples TRBV15 to TRBJ2-2; the match to TRBD1 covers 8 bases. This CDR3 comprises 17 residues. V was clipped by 2 bases and J by 1 base; unmatched bases: 6. CDR1 and CDR2 (germline): LNHNV, YYDKDF (reference sequence). CDR3 in DNA: TGTGCCACCAGCAGACCCCAGGGGGCAGAGAACACCGGGGAGCTGTTTTTT. It translates to CATSRPQGAENTGELFF.

There are a few counts of this clonotype. This sequence joins TRBV29-1 and TRBJ1-1, with a tentative D call TRBD1 (5 bases). The CDR3 sequence is 13 residues long. CDR1 is SQVTM and CDR2 is ANQGSEA in the germline V gene. V lost 4 bases, J lost 0 bases, and 9 bases lay in between. The CDR3 here is CSVVVGVNTEAFF. CDR3 coding DNA: TGCAGCGTTGTGGTAGGGGTGAACACTGAAGCTTTCTTT. Supplemented by reference TRBV29-1 and TRBJ1-1, the full variable domain reads SAVISQKPSRDICQRGTSLTIQCQVDSQVTMMFWYRQQPGQSLTLIATANQGSEATYESGFVIDKFPISRPNLTFSTLTVSNMSPEDSSIYLCSVVVGVNTEAFFGQGTRLTVV.

This clonotype was detected a few times. The rearrangement joins TRBV3-1 to TRBJ1-5; a weak D match, TRBD1 (5 bases). With 1 base removed from V and 7 bases from J, the gap between germline ends came to 11 bases. This CDR3 is 14 amino acids long. Germline CDR1 and CDR2: LGHDT and YNNKEL (reference sequence). The CDR3 DNA is TGTGCCAGCAGCCAAGGTTGGGGGGGGCAGCCCCAGCATTTT. This translates into CASSQGWGGQPQHF.

This chain's CDR3 is CASSPRLREKLFF. The CDR3 DNA reads TGCGCCAGCAGCCCTCGTTTGAGAGAAAAACTGTTTTTT. The chain couples TRBV5-1 to TRBJ1-4; no clear D. The V gene lost 4 bases and the J gene lost 8 bases, with 12 bases spanning the gap. Germline CDR1 reads SGHRS; CDR2 reads YFSETQ. This CDR3 is 13 amino acids long.

This clonotype has a handful of counts. V is TRBV20-1 and J is TRBJ2-3; D not resolved. The CDR3 runs 10 residues. V dropped 4 bases and J dropped 5 bases, with 4 bases sitting between them. Germline CDR1 and CDR2: DFQATT and SNEGSKA (reference sequence). CDR3 DNA sequence: TGCAGTGCTATGCGAGATACGCAGTATTTT. This sequence encodes CSAMRDTQYF.